Below, 27 T cell receptor beta chains from the same sample are listed, as sequenced in a study of T-cell reconstitution after alpha-beta-depleted transplantation in children. TCRbeta library preparation incorporated unique molecular identifiers. TCRdb re-called the PCR reads with MiXCR, one entry per CDR3 protein. The sample carries hundreds of thousands of distinct CDR3 sequences, more than 20% recorded once. The sample here was PBMCs, taken before TCRalphabeta/CD19-depleted stem cell transplant. The receptors derive from a girl aged 2 to 9 with Fanconi anemia, due to receive a stem cell transplant.

V is TRBV20-1 and J is TRBJ2-1; possibly TRBD2 for D (7 bases). The CDR3 extends over 15 amino acids. Germline CDR1 and CDR2: DFQATT and SNEGSKA (reference sequence). V lost 2 bases and J 4 bases, leaving 15 bases between the germline ends. The CDR3 loop reads CSARLAGALYNEQFF. The CDR3, as DNA: TGCAGTGCTAGACTCGCGGGGGCTCTTTACAATGAGCAGTTCTTC.

In its sample, this clonotype was seen many times. This rearrangement joins TRBV6-5 to TRBJ2-7; weak D call: TRBD2 (6 bases). The CDR3 has 13 residues. The V end lost 0 bases, the J end lost 5 bases, and 8 bases lay between the germline ends. Germline loops: CDR1 MNHEY, CDR2 SVGAGI. CDR3 sequence: CASSYSAGNEQYF. CDR3 nucleotide sequence: TGTGCCAGCAGTTACTCGGCGGGAAACGAGCAGTACTTC.

This clonotype occurred many times. The CDR3 coding sequence is TGTGCCAGCAGCCCAGAGGCTAGCGGGACAGATACGCAGTATTTT. Protein sequence: CASSPEASGTDTQYF. This chain joins TRBV7-6 and TRBJ2-3; the match to TRBD2 covers 8 bases. The CDR3 covers 15 residues. V dropped 5 bases and J dropped 3; count of bases not matched to a gene: 7. Germline CDR1 is SGHVS and CDR2 is FNYEAQ. Using reference TRBV7-6 and TRBJ2-3 for the parts outside the CDR3, the full variable domain is GAGVSQSPRYKVTKRGQDVALRCDPISGHVSLYWYRQALGQGPEFLTYFNYEAQQDKSGLPNDRFSAERPEGSISTLTIQRTEQRDSAMYRCASSPEASGTDTQYFGPGTRLTVL.

This chain's CDR3 is CASSLGAGGPTDTQYF. As DNA, the CDR3 is TGCGCCAGCAGCTTGGGTGCGGGGGGGCCGACAGATACGCAGTATTTT. This chain links TRBV5-1 with TRBJ2-3, with TRBD2 identical over 9 bases. The germline V gene has CDR1 SGHRS and CDR2 YFSETQ. This CDR3 comprises 16 residues. V shed 0 bases, J shed 3 bases, and the junction held 5 bases outside the gene matches.

The chain is built from TRBV29-1 and TRBJ2-3, with TRBD2 identical over 10 bases. The CDR3 spans 14 residues. J was trimmed by 3 bases and V by 8 bases; bases with no gene match: 8. Germline values: CDR1 SQVTM, CDR2 ANQGSEA. The CDR3 spells CSQTAGGPTDTQYF. The CDR3 nucleotides read TGCAGCCAAACAGCGGGAGGGCCAACAGATACGCAGTATTTT.

Turning to this clonotype: This may stem from a read error, because a much larger clone lies one nucleotide away. The CDR3 ends on some other residue instead of the conserved phenylalanine or tryptophan, so this is likely a read error. The rearrangement joins TRBV10-1 to TRBJ2-7, with TRBD1 matching over 8 bases. Trimming at V came to 5 bases and at J to 2 bases, leaving 5 bases not matched to a gene. The CDR3 is 14 amino acids. Germline V CDR1 and CDR2: WNHNN, SYGVQD (reference sequence). The CDR3 coding sequence is TGCGCCAGCAGTTCCTCGGGACAGGCCTACGAGCAGTACTTG. This translates into CASSSSGQAYEQYL.

The V call is TRBV20-1, the J call TRBJ1-6; 7 bases map to TRBD1. V was clipped by 5 bases and J by 3 bases; unmatched bases: 1. Germline V CDR1 and CDR2: DFQATT, SNEGSKA (reference sequence). CDR3 size: 13 residues. The CDR3: CSAGTDYNSPLHF. CDR3 coding DNA: TGCAGTGCTGGGACAGACTATAATTCACCCCTCCACTTT.

This clonotype has at least ten counts. The chain is built from TRBV29-1 and TRBJ2-3; unclear D gene. Germline V gene data show CDR1 as SQVTM and CDR2 as ANQGSEA. The CDR3 runs to 12 residues. V lost 1 base, J lost 4 bases, and 6 bases lay in between. This CDR3 reads CSVEGPADTQYF. DNA for the CDR3: TGCAGCGTTGAAGGGCCGGCAGATACGCAGTATTTT.

This clonotype occurred once. The V gene is TRBV4-1, the J gene TRBJ2-1, with TRBD2 matching over 7 bases. The CDR3 totals 17 residues. The germline V gene encodes CDR1 MGHRA and CDR2 YSYEKL. V dropped 0 bases and J dropped 7; count of bases not matched to a gene: 12. The CDR3 sequence: CASSQDHRGGDLNEQFF. For the CDR3, the DNA is TGCGCCAGCAGCCAAGATCATCGGGGAGGGGATTTAAATGAGCAGTTCTTC.

This clonotype was counted between two and nine times. CDR3 protein: CASSNGAEREQYF. The CDR3 nucleotides are TGTGCCAGCAGCAATGGGGCCGAGAGGGAGCAGTACTTC. V gene TRBV28 combines with J gene TRBJ2-7; a weak D match, TRBD1 (5 bases). Looked up from germline, CDR1 is MDHEN and CDR2 is SYDVKM. The CDR3 has 13 amino acids. Trimming cost V 6 bases and J 7 bases, with 16 bases left between them.

This chain joins TRBV15 and TRBJ2-7; D call uncertain. The CDR3 is made up of 12 amino acids. Germline loops: CDR1 LNHNV, CDR2 YYDKDF (reference sequence). Trimming left V 1 base short and J 3 bases short, with 4 bases between. The chain's CDR3 is CATSRADYEQYF. In nucleotides, the CDR3 is TGTGCCACCAGCAGAGCCGACTACGAGCAGTACTTC.

This clonotype has ten or more counts. This CDR3 reads CASSYRSGVHNEQFF. In DNA, the CDR3 is TGTGCCAGCAGCTACAGATCGGGGGTGCACAATGAGCAGTTCTTC. This chain links TRBV7-2 with TRBJ2-1; possible D gene TRBD2, 6 bases. Per germline, CDR1 SGHTA and CDR2 FQGNSA. The CDR3 is made up of 15 amino acids. Trimming removed 4 bases at V and 5 bases at J, with 15 bases between.

This clonotype turned up a few times. V is TRBV6-4 and J is TRBJ1-5; tentative D call: TRBD1 (6 bases). The V end lost 4 bases, the J end lost 1 base, and 8 bases lay between the germline ends. CDR1 is MRHNA, CDR2 SNTAGT, per germline. The CDR3 extends over 14 amino acids. In DNA form, the CDR3 reads TGTGCCAGCAGTGTAGGACAGAGCAATCAGCCCCAGCATTTT. Protein sequence: CASSVGQSNQPQHF.

This clonotype was found many times. This rearrangement joins TRBV12-3 or TRBV12-4 to TRBJ2-7; D perhaps matches TRBD1 (6 bases). This CDR3 contains 14 residues. V was trimmed by 7 bases and J by 2 bases, leaving 15 bases between them. The CDR3 DNA is TGTGCCAGCACCTCGACAGGCTTGACCTACGAGCAGTACTTC. It is translated as CASTSTGLTYEQYF.

This clonotype was counted only a few times. The chain recombines TRBV27 with TRBJ2-7, with a possible D match to TRBD1 (5 bases). Germline V gene sequence: CDR1 MNHEY, CDR2 SMNVEV (reference sequence). Trimming shortened V by 7 bases and J by 3 bases, and 16 bases separated the two germline ends. The CDR3 runs to 14 residues. The CDR3 DNA reads TGTGCCAGCAAATTAGGGATGGGGCTCTACGAGCAGTACTTC. This gives the protein CASKLGMGLYEQYF.

Ten or more counts support this clonotype. This sequence joins TRBV12-3 or TRBV12-4 and TRBJ1-3; no definite D call. V was cut by 1 base and J by 0 bases, with 13 bases left in between. The CDR3 is 17 amino acids. The CDR3 bases are TGTGCCAGCAGTTTAGGGCCGTACAGCACCTCTGGAAACACCATATATTTT. Its protein is CASSLGPYSTSGNTIYF.

V gene TRBV6-5 combines with J gene TRBJ2-7; D not resolved. Germline values: CDR1 MNHEY, CDR2 SVGAGI. The CDR3 has 16 residues. Trimming took off 0 bases at V and 2 bases at J, with 14 bases between the two ends. The CDR3, as DNA: TGTGCCAGCAGTTACTCTCTGGCGGAAAAAACCTACGAGCAGTACTTC. Protein sequence: CASSYSLAEKTYEQYF.

This chain joins TRBV4-1 and TRBJ2-7; TRBD2 matches 14 bases. Germline V gene lookup returns CDR1 MGHRA and CDR2 YSYEKL. V shed 3 bases, J shed 6 bases, and the junction held 4 bases outside the gene matches. The CDR3 has 15 amino acids. CDR3 protein: CASSQGGLAGGEQYF. The CDR3 coding sequence is TGCGCCAGCAGCCAGGGAGGACTAGCGGGAGGCGAGCAGTACTTC.

This clonotype was observed a few times. The rearrangement uses TRBV7-9 and TRBJ2-1; D remains ambiguous. Trimming cost V 1 base and J 5 bases, with 15 bases left between them. CDR3 size: 16 residues. Germline loops: CDR1 SEHNR, CDR2 FQNEAQ (reference sequence). This CDR3 is CASSLGATTTHNEQFF. The DNA of the CDR3 is TGTGCCAGCAGCTTAGGGGCTACTACTACCCACAATGAGCAGTTCTTC.

V and J are TRBV29-1 and TRBJ1-1; D unresolved. The V and J ends lost 4 bases and 1 base respectively, with 7 bases between them. The CDR3 runs to 12 residues. The germline V gene has CDR1 SQVTM and CDR2 ANQGSEA. CDR3 residues: CSVGRRNTEAFF. In DNA form, the CDR3 reads TGCAGCGTTGGGCGTCGGAACACTGAAGCTTTCTTT.

The chain uses TRBV6-5 and TRBJ2-7; D is unresolved. Trimming pared 0 bases from V and 5 bases from J, leaving 17 bases between. CDR1 is MNHEY and CDR2 is SVGAGI in the germline V gene. There are 16 residues in the CDR3. The CDR3 coding sequence is TGTGCCAGCAGTTACTCGAGAAGCGTCTCTTGGGACGAGCAGTACTTC. Amino acids: CASSYSRSVSWDEQYF.

The table lists this clonotype with many counts. The V call is TRBV7-2, the J call TRBJ2-3; D possibly matches TRBD1 or TRBD2 (5 bases each). The germline V gene has CDR1 SGHTA and CDR2 FQGNSA. V shed 4 bases and J shed 2 bases, with 10 bases lying between them. The CDR3 runs 14 residues. The CDR3 DNA is TGTGCCAGCAGCTCGGGGACGACCACAGATACGCAGTATTTT. This codes for CASSSGTTTDTQYF.

The rearrangement joins TRBV20-1 to TRBJ2-1, with 8 bases aligning to TRBD2. CDR3 length: 17 residues. The ends lost 2 bases at V and 0 bases at J; junction bases unmatched: 9. Germline CDR1 reads DFQATT; CDR2 reads SNEGSKA (reference sequence). The CDR3 DNA reads as TGCAGTGCTAGAAAAGGAGCGGGGGCCCTCTCCTACAATGAGCAGTTCTTC. Encoded protein: CSARKGAGALSYNEQFF.

The rearrangement joins TRBV7-2 to TRBJ2-7, with D perhaps given as TRBD1 or TRBD2 (6 bases each). CDR3 length: 13 amino acids. The germline V and J ends were trimmed by 4 bases and 5 bases, with 12 bases remaining between them. CDR1 SGHTA and CDR2 FQGNSA come from the germline V gene. CDR3 amino acids: CASSSQRGDEQYF. CDR3 nucleotide sequence: TGTGCCAGCAGCTCACAGAGGGGGGACGAGCAGTACTTC. The whole variable domain, remainder taken from reference TRBV7-2 and TRBJ2-7, is GAGVSQSPSNKVTEKGKDVELRCDPISGHTALYWYRQSLGQGLEFLIYFQGNSAPDKSGLPSDRFSAERTGGSVSTLTIQRTQQEDSAVYLCASSSQRGDEQYFGPGTRLTVT.

The CDR3 loop is CASSFTGVIIGYNEQFF. CDR3 nucleotide sequence: TGTGCCAGCAGCTTTACGGGGGTTATAATAGGATACAATGAGCAGTTCTTC. The V and J genes are TRBV11-2 and TRBJ2-1, with D possibly being TRBD2 (6 bases). Per germline, CDR1 SGHAT and CDR2 FQNNGV. V gave up 3 bases and J gave up 4 bases, with 19 bases separating them. The length of the CDR3 is 17 residues.

This clonotype turned up a few times. This chain uses TRBV29-1 with TRBJ1-2; tentative D call: TRBD1 (6 bases). The germline V and J ends were trimmed by 4 bases and 4 bases, with 10 bases remaining between them. The CDR3 totals 12 residues. Germline lookup yields CDR1 SQVTM and CDR2 ANQGSEA. CDR3 DNA sequence: TGCAGCGTTGCACAGGGACTCTATGGCTACACCTTC. Its protein product is CSVAQGLYGYTF.

This CDR3 is CASSRGGGPPTSDHEQYF. The CDR3 bases are TGTGCCAGCAGCCGAGGGGGAGGGCCCCCAACTAGTGATCACGAGCAGTACTTC. V and J are TRBV11-2 and TRBJ2-7; perhaps TRBD2 as D (7 bases). V was shortened by 5 bases and J by 5 bases, with 28 bases between the two germline ends. The length of the CDR3 is 18 residues. Germline V gene lookup returns CDR1 SGHAT and CDR2 FQNNGV.